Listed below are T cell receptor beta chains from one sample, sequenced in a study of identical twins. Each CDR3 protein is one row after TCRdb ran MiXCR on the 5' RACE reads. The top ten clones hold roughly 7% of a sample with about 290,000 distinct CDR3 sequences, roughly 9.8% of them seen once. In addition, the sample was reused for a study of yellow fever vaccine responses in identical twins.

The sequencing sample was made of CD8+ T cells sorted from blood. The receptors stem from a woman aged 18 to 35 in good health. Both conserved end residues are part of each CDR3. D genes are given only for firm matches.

CAISESKGGLNQPQHF,TRBJ1-5,.,TRBV10-3
CSVHPDSGANTGELFF,TRBJ2-2,TRBD2,TRBV29-1
CSVPRLHGYTF,TRBJ1-2,.,TRBV29-1
CASSQAPGGRGYF,TRBJ2-7,.,TRBV4-1
CASSLRWGEYEQYF,TRBJ2-7,.,TRBV7-2
CASSLKGATYEQYF,TRBJ2-7,.,TRBV27
CASSPGGPYNEQFF,TRBJ2-1,.,TRBV5-6
CASSYRENEQFF,TRBJ2-1,.,TRBV6-2/TRBV6-3
CASSESGPGNTIYF,TRBJ1-3,.,TRBV2
CASSLVGSGRAQDWYEQYF,TRBJ2-7,TRBD2,TRBV11-1
CATSGGQTYEQYF,TRBJ2-7,.,TRBV24-1
CASSDLRTEAFF,TRBJ1-1,.,TRBV2
CASSYSTGGPYEQYF,TRBJ2-7,TRBD2,TRBV6-5
CASSQDLSPTGHPGNTIYF,TRBJ1-3,TRBD1,TRBV4-3
CATSILDNEQFF,TRBJ2-1,.,TRBV15
CASSPRLKSGGGTDTQYF,TRBJ2-3,TRBD2,TRBV28
CASSFPPRTGIYEQYF,TRBJ2-7,TRBD1,TRBV7-9
CASSQDPGIAGNEQFF,TRBJ2-1,TRBD2,TRBV4-2
CSVQGGSSYEQYF,TRBJ2-7,.,TRBV29-1
CASSLPNLGMNEQFF,TRBJ2-1,.,TRBV28
CASSLDSYEQYF,TRBJ2-7,.,TRBV12-3/TRBV12-4
CASSLGALAGGQETQYF,TRBJ2-5,TRBD2,TRBV27
CASSPGTLLTDTQYF,TRBJ2-3,.,TRBV28
CASSFHFSYEQYF,TRBJ2-7,.,TRBV7-9
CASSTYPRGGINEQYF,TRBJ2-7,TRBD2,TRBV28
CASSLVGKAFF,TRBJ1-1,.,TRBV12-3/TRBV12-4
CASSQGQAGIFYEQYF,TRBJ2-7,.,TRBV4-3
CASSLVGTGGASQYF,TRBJ2-5,TRBD1,TRBV11-2
CASSEDRSSSYNSPLHF,TRBJ1-6,.,TRBV10-2
CASQGLGSNEQFF,TRBJ2-1,TRBD2,TRBV5-1
CASSRQGTGTETQYF,TRBJ2-5,TRBD1,TRBV28
CASSWDQTQYF,TRBJ2-5,.,TRBV7-9
CASSVGQDTQYF,TRBJ2-3,.,TRBV9
CASSLGGGWYNEQFF,TRBJ2-1,TRBD2,TRBV27
CSARDFGDYEQYF,TRBJ2-7,.,TRBV20-1
CASSWTLGYNEQFF,TRBJ2-1,.,TRBV27
CASSFLGRSTTDTQYF,TRBJ2-3,.,TRBV5-1
CASSETGASTDTQYF,TRBJ2-3,.,TRBV6-1
CSVEVGPGGGYDNEQFF,TRBJ2-1,TRBD1,TRBV29-1
CSVELDTEAFF,TRBJ1-1,.,TRBV29-1
CASTGRDYEQYF,TRBJ2-7,.,TRBV2
CASSIQPGLGQETQYF,TRBJ2-5,TRBD2,TRBV11-2